Each of the 18 T cell receptor beta chains below was sequenced from the same sample in a study of regulatory T cells in long-lasting Graves disease. Specified time point: newly diagnosed GD, antithyroid drugs for less than 3 months. RNA extracted from PBMCs served as the sequencing template. Building of the TCR beta libraries involved iRepertoire HTBI primers and Arm-PCR of CDR3 regions. TCRdb reanalysed the multiplex PCR reads using MiXCR and keeps one entry per CDR3 protein. The profile shows fewer than 500,000 distinct CDR3 sequences, roughly 16% of them singletons. The sample also formed part of further work on T cells in Graves' hyperthyroidism and ophthalmopathy.

Source: peripheral blood mononuclear cells (PBMCs), taken at new diagnosis, from a patient treated with antithyroid drugs. Receptors originate from a man aged 35-49 years with Graves disease.

This clonotype was seen ten or more times. The chain is built from TRBV6-1 and TRBJ2-7, with 9 bases fitting TRBD1. This CDR3 has 16 residues. Losses at the gene ends were 6 bases for V and 1 base for J; bases not matched to a gene: 10. Per the germline V gene, CDR1 is MNHNS and CDR2 is SASEGT. The CDR3 loop reads CASSLMNRGQSYEQYF. CDR3 nucleotide sequence: TGTGCCAGCAGCTTGATGAACAGGGGGCAATCCTACGAGCAGTACTTC.

This clonotype was recorded a few times. The chain carries TRBV20-1 and TRBJ2-4; D is undetermined. The CDR3 sequence is 15 residues long. Trimming stripped 4 bases from V and 0 bases from J, with 13 bases between. In germline, CDR1 is DFQATT, CDR2 SNEGSKA (reference sequence). CDR3 sequence reads: CSANLENLAKNIQYF. CDR3 nucleotide sequence: TGCAGTGCTAACCTGGAGAATCTAGCCAAAAACATTCAGTACTTC.

This clonotype appeared many times. This chain joins TRBV5-6 and TRBJ2-1; 8 nucleotides line up with TRBD1. The CDR3 is 12 amino acids. From germline, CDR1 is SGHDT and CDR2 YYEEEE. Trimming removed 4 bases from V and 11 bases from J; junction bases left unmatched: 5. The CDR3 is CASSADRGQQFF. The DNA for the CDR3 is TGTGCCAGCAGCGCCGACAGGGGCCAGCAGTTCTTC. The variable domain in full, completed from reference TRBV5-6 and TRBJ2-1, reads DAGVTQSPTHLIKTRGQQVTLRCSPKSGHDTVSWYQQALGQGPQFIFQYYEEEERQRGNFPDRFSGHQFPNYSSELNVNALLLGDSALYLCASSADRGQQFFGPGTRLTVL.

Many counts were recorded for this clonotype. V gene TRBV2 combines with J gene TRBJ2-4; 14 nucleotides match TRBD2. Germline V gene lookup returns CDR1 SNHLY and CDR2 FYNNEI. The V and J ends lost 8 bases and 9 bases, in that order; junction bases with no gene match: 12. The CDR3 has 16 residues. The CDR3 protein is CASQTRLAGGGGIQYF. The CDR3 bases are TGTGCCAGCCAGACCCGACTAGCGGGAGGGGGGGGCATTCAGTACTTC.

This clonotype was recorded many times. This chain connects TRBV28 to TRBJ2-7; 7 bases are shared with TRBD2. The CDR3 is 14 amino acids. Germline loops: CDR1 MDHEN, CDR2 SYDVKM. V was clipped by 6 bases and J by 3 bases; unmatched bases: 8. The CDR3 DNA reads TGTGCCAGCAGGGGCAGCGGGACCGTCTACGAGCAGTACTTC. Protein product: CASRGSGTVYEQYF.

The rearrangement joins TRBV28 to TRBJ1-2, with D tentatively TRBD1 (5 bases). The CDR3 length is 15 residues. Germline V CDR1 and CDR2: MDHEN, SYDVKM. V was trimmed by 7 bases and J by 8 bases, leaving 23 bases between them. The CDR3 DNA reads TGTGCCAGCAATTCAGGGCTCGCGAGGTCTTACGGCTACACCTTC. It yields the protein CASNSGLARSYGYTF.

In its sample, this clonotype was seen many times. The chain recombines TRBV7-8 with TRBJ2-1; 10 bases line up with TRBD2. Germline CDR1 reads SGHVS; CDR2 reads FQNEAQ. Trimming took 5 bases from V and 8 from J; bases not matched to a gene: 12. The CDR3 sequence is 16 residues long. CDR3 DNA sequence: TGTGCCAGCAGCGTAATACGACTAGCGGGCGGCCATGAGCAGTTCTTC. Translating gives CASSVIRLAGGHEQFF.

This clonotype was observed many times. The V call is TRBV2, the J call TRBJ2-1; TRBD1 or TRBD2 may be the D gene (7 bases each). CDR1 SNHLY and CDR2 FYNNEI come from the germline V gene. CDR3 length: 16 residues. Trimming removed 6 bases at V and 2 bases at J, with 17 bases between. Here the CDR3 DNA reads TGTGCCAGCAGAACAGGGGCGGGAGTAGCCTACAATGAGCAGTTCTTC. Protein: CASRTGAGVAYNEQFF.

Many counts were recorded for this clonotype. The rearrangement uses TRBV24-1 and TRBJ2-3; TRBD1 matches at 7 bases. Germline trimming cut 5 bases from V and 1 base from J; bases unmatched to any gene: 5. Looked up from germline, CDR1 is KGHDR and CDR2 is SFDVKD. CDR3 length equals 15 residues. The DNA of the CDR3 is TGTGCCACCAGTGTAACAGGGGCTGGCACAGATACGCAGTATTTT. It is translated as CATSVTGAGTDTQYF.

For this clonotype: A much larger clone sits a single nucleotide away, making a read error possible. The J gene is TRBJ2-2, the V gene TRBV15, with TRBD1 identical over 10 bases. CDR3 length: 17 amino acids. Germline loops: CDR1 LNHNV, CDR2 YYDKDF (reference sequence). The CDR3 sequence: CATSRDEGQGYTGELSF. In DNA, the CDR3 is TGTGCCACCAGCAGAGATGAGGGACAGGGGTACACCGGGGAGCTGTCTTTT.

The chain links TRBV12-3 or TRBV12-4 to TRBJ1-1; TRBD1 aligns across 9 bases. The CDR3 spans 17 residues. The junction had 8 bases not matched to a gene; V was cut back by 0 bases and J by 3 bases. In DNA, the CDR3 is TGTGCCAGCAGTTTAGCCCCCGGGACAGGGTTCGACACTGAAGCTTTCTTT. Its protein is CASSLAPGTGFDTEAFF.

This clonotype was detected many times. The J gene is TRBJ1-4, the V gene TRBV7-9; tentative D call: TRBD1 (5 bases). The CDR3 is 13 residues long. V was cut by 3 bases and J by 9 bases, with 11 bases left in between. Looked up from germline, CDR1 is SEHNR and CDR2 is FQNEAQ (reference sequence). The CDR3 reads CASSFGTDKKLFF. The CDR3 DNA follows: TGTGCCAGCAGCTTTGGGACTGATAAAAAACTGTTTTTT.

Remarks on this clonotype: Mismatch with germline at one junction end may stem from a read error. CDR3 protein: CASSGQWTGPF. The CDR3 DNA reads TGTGCCAGCAGCGGGCAATGGACAGGGCCCTTC. The rearrangement links TRBV13 to TRBJ2-7, with 8 bases matching TRBD1. Germline loops: CDR1 PRHDT, CDR2 FYEKMQ (reference sequence). The CDR3 is 11 amino acids.

This clonotype was picked up many times. This chain's CDR3 is CSARRTAQETQYF. The CDR3 nucleotides are TGCAGTGCTAGGAGGACAGCGCAAGAGACCCAGTACTTC. The V call is TRBV20-1, the J call TRBJ2-5; maybe TRBD1 (6 bases). Trimming cost V 3 bases and J 2 bases, with 10 bases left between them. Per the germline V gene, CDR1 is DFQATT and CDR2 is SNEGSKA (reference sequence). This CDR3 contains 13 residues.

Concerning this clonotype itself: It may be a read error: a sequence one base away is much more abundant. This rearrangement joins TRBV12-3 or TRBV12-4 to TRBJ2-5; D perhaps matches TRBD2 (6 bases). This CDR3 is built from 14 residues. Trimming took off 4 bases at V and 1 base at J, with 10 bases between the two ends. The CDR3 DNA follows: TGTGCCAGCAGTTCGCAGGAGGGCCAAGAGACCCAGTACTTC. Amino acid sequence: CASSSQEGQETQYF.

The chain joins TRBV20-1 to TRBJ1-2; tentatively, D is TRBD1 (6 bases). The germline V and J ends were trimmed by 4 bases and 7 bases, with 16 bases remaining between them. Germline V gene data show CDR1 as DFQATT and CDR2 as SNEGSKA (reference sequence). This CDR3 has 13 residues. CDR3 DNA sequence: TGCAGTGCTACCGCGGGGCAGGGGACTGGCTACACCTTC. It translates to CSATAGQGTGYTF.

This clonotype was detected ten times or more. This rearrangement joins TRBV7-9 to TRBJ1-2; 10 nucleotides agree with TRBD1. V lost 4 bases, J lost 8 bases, and 7 bases stayed unmatched. CDR1 is SEHNR and CDR2 is FQNEAQ in the germline V gene (reference sequence). The CDR3 length is 14 residues. The CDR3 DNA reads TGTGCCAGCAGCTCCCCCACGACAGGGGGCGGCTACACCTTC. Protein sequence: CASSSPTTGGGYTF.

This clonotype was seen ten or more times. Germline and junction disagree at one end, which may indicate a read error. The CDR3 DNA follows: TGTGCCACCAGTGTTTCCAAGGGGGGGAGCACAGATACGCAGTATTTT. Its protein product is CATSVSKGGSTDTQYF. The chain carries TRBV2 and TRBJ2-3, with D possibly matching TRBD2 (7 bases). The CDR3 has 16 residues. The germline V gene encodes CDR1 SNHLY and CDR2 FYNNEI.